The 4 T cell receptor beta chains given below trace back to one sample, sequenced in a study of graft-versus-host responses after intestinal transplantation. Their recognized antigens are unknown. Measured with immunoSEQ multiplex PCR; TCRdb has only the in-frame clones, and not every one. Here the sample spans roughly 100,000 clones, roughly 93% being singletons. The specimen comprised unstimulated CD8+ T cells sorted from spleen or lymph node cells, sampled before intestinal transplant. The receptors stem from a human donor who received an intestinal transplant.

A remark on this clone: The germline gene is not matched at one end of the junction; a read error may be the cause. The sample carries other DNA sequences with the same CDR3. V usage is TRBV14 and J usage is TRBJ1-1, with unresolved D. The CDR3 extends over 12 amino acids. Germline CDR1 is SGHDN and CDR2 is FVKESK. As DNA, the CDR3 is TGTGCCAGCAGCCAAGATTGGACTGAAGCCTTCTTT. This gives the protein CASSQDWTEAFF.

This chain joins TRBV12-5 and TRBJ1-4, with no clear D. The V and J ends lost 6 bases and 5 bases respectively, with 10 bases between them. In germline, CDR1 is LGHNT, CDR2 FRNRAP. The CDR3 loop spans 13 amino acids. The CDR3 nucleotides read TGTGCTAGTGGCCCACACGGGAATGAAAAACTGTTTTTT. Translation gives CASGPHGNEKLFF.

This clone was seen a single time. The CDR3 nucleotides read TGTGCCAGTAGTATATCGGGCATCGCCGAGCAGTTCTTC. The encoded protein is CASSISGIAEQFF. The chain is built from TRBV19 and TRBJ2-1; D call uncertain. CDR1 is LNHDA and CDR2 is SQIVND in the germline V gene (reference sequence). Trimming pared 2 bases from V and 10 bases from J, leaving 12 bases between. This CDR3 has 13 residues.

V and J are TRBV15 and TRBJ1-6; weak D call: TRBD1 (5 bases). V shed 0 bases and J shed 7 bases, with 10 bases lying between them. Germline CDR1 is LNHNV and CDR2 is YYDKDF (reference sequence). The CDR3 length is 15 residues. The CDR3 here is CATSRDQGLNSPLHF. The DNA of the CDR3 is TGTGCCACCAGCAGAGATCAGGGTCTCAATTCACCCCTCCACTTT.